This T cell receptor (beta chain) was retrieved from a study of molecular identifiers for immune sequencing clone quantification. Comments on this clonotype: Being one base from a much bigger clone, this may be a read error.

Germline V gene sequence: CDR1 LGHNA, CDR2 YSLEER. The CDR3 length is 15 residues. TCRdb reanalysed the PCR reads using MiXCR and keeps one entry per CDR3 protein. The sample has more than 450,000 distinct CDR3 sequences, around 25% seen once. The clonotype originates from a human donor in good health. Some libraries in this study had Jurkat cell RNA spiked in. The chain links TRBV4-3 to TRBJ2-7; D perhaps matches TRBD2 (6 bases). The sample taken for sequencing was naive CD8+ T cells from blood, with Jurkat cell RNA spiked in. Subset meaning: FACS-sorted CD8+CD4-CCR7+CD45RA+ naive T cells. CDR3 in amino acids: CTSSQYSGTAYEQYF. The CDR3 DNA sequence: TGCACCAGCAGCCAATATAGCGGTACTGCCTACGAGCAGTACTTC.